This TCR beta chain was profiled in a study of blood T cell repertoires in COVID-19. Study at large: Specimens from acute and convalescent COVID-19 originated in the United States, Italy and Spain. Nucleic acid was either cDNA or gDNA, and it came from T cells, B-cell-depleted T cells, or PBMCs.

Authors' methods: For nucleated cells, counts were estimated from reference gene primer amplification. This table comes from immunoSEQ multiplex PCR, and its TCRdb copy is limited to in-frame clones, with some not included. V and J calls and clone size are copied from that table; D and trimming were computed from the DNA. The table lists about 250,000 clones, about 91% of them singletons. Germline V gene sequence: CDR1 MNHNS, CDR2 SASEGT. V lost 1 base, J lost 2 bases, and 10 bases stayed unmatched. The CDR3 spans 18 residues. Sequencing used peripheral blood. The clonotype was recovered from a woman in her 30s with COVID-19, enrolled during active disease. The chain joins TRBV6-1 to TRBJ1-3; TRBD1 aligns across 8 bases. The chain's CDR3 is CASSEGGVRGLPGNTIYF. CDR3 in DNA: TGTGCCAGCAGTGAAGGAGGCGTCAGGGGGCTACCTGGAAACACCATATATTTT.